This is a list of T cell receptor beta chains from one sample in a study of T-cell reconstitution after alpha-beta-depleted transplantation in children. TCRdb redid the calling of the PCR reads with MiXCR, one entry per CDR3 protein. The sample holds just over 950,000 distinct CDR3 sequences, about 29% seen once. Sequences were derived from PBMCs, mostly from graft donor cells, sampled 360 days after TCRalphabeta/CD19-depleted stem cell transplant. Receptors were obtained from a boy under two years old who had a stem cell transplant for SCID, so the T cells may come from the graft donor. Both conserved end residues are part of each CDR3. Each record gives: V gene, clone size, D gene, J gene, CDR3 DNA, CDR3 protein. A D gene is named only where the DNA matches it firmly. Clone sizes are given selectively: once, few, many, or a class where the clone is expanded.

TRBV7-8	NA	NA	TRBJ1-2	TGTGCCAGCAGCTTAAGTGCGGACAGCCGACTTAACTATGGCTACACCTTC	CASSLSADSRLNYGYTF
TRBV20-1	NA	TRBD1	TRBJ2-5	TGCAGTGCCCAACGAACAGGGGACCTAGAGACCCAGTACTTC	CSAQRTGDLETQYF
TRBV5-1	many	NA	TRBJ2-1	TGCGCCAGCAGCTTCGGGACACTCTCCTACAATGAGCAGTTCTTC	CASSFGTLSYNEQFF
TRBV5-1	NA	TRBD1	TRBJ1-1	TGCGCCAGCAGCTGGCCCCTGACAGGGGACACTGAAGCTTTCTTT	CASSWPLTGDTEAFF
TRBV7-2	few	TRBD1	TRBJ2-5	TGTGCCAGCAGCTATCCGACAGGGCGAGAGACCCAGTACTTC	CASSYPTGRETQYF
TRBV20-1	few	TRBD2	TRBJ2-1	TGCAGTGCTAGTTTACTAGCGGTATACAATGAGCAGTTCTTC	CSASLLAVYNEQFF
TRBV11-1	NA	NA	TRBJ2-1	TGTGCCAGCAGCTTAGGGCAGGGGGGGAGGAATGAGCAGTTCTTC	CASSLGQGGRNEQFF
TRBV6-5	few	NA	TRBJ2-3	TGTGCCAGCAGTTACTCGAGGGGGATGGATACGCAGTATTTT	CASSYSRGMDTQYF
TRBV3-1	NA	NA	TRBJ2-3	TGTGCCACCTCCGGGGCCTTTCGCACAGATACGCAGTATTTT	CATSGAFRTDTQYF
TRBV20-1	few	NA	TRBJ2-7	TGCAGTGCTAGAGATTCAAACTCCATGAGTTTCGAGCAGTACTTC	CSARDSNSMSFEQYF
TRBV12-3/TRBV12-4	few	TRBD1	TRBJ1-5	TGTGCCAGCAGTTTGGGCAGGGGGCCGCGTCAGCCCCAGCATTTT	CASSLGRGPRQPQHF
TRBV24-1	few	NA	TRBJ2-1	TGTGCCGTGCAGGGGAGTAGGGGCTCCTACAATGAGCAGTTCTTC	CAVQGSRGSYNEQFF
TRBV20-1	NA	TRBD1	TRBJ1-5	TGCAGTGCCTTTGACAGGGGTCTCAGTCAGCCCCAGCATTTT	CSAFDRGLSQPQHF
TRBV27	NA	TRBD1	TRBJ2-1	TGTGCCAGCACCACGACAGGGGGCGGGAATGAGCAGTTCTTC	CASTTTGGGNEQFF
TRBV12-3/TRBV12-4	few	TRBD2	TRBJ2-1	TGTGCCAGCAGTGCTAGCGGGGTTTCGGTTGAGCAGTTCTTC	CASSASGVSVEQFF
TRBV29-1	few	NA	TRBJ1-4	TGCAGCGTTGGCACGGGACTTTATGAAAAACTGTTTTTT	CSVGTGLYEKLFF
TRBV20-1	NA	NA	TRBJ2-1	TGCAGTGCTACCGGGTGGGGCTCCTACAATGAGCAGTTCTTC	CSATGWGSYNEQFF
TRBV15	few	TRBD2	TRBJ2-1	TGTGCCACCAGCAGAGCTGGCGGGGGGGTGAATGAGCAGTTCTTC	CATSRAGGGVNEQFF
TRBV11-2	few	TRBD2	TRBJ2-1	TGTGCCAGCAGCTTTACTAGCGGGGGATCCTACAATGAGCAGTTCTTC	CASSFTSGGSYNEQFF
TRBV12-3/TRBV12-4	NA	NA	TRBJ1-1	TGTGCCAGCACCTCCAGGGCGGGTGAAGCTTTCTTT	CASTSRAGEAFF
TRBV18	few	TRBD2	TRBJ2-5	TGTGCCAGCTCACCAATTCTCCTAGCGGTGGAGACCCAGTACTTC	CASSPILLAVETQYF
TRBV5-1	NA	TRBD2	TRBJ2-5	TGCGCCAGCAGCTTGCGGCTAGCGGGGGGCCGAAGGGAGACCCAGTACTTC	CASSLRLAGGRRETQYF
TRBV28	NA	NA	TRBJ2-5	TGTGCCAGCAGGGGCCGTAGGGGGTTGAGGGAGACCCAGTACTTC	CASRGRRGLRETQYF
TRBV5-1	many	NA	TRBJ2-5	TGCGCCAGCAGCTTGGGACAAGAGACCCAGTACTTC	CASSLGQETQYF
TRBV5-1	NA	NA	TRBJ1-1	TGCGCCAGCAGCTTGGTCATAGGGACACAGAACACTGAAGCTTTCTTT	CASSLVIGTQNTEAFF
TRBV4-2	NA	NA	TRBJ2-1	TGTGCCAGCAGCCAAGTTTCAGGGGGGGGCAACAATGAGCAGTTCTTC	CASSQVSGGGNNEQFF
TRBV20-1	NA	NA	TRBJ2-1	TGCAGTGCTAGACGAGTTAGCCTCTACAATGAGCAGTTCTTC	CSARRVSLYNEQFF